These T cell receptor beta chains were read from a single sample in a study of T cells expressing NK-cell markers. TCRdb reprocessed the 5' RACE reads, with one entry per CDR3 protein and no DNA. The ten most abundant clones cover approximately 11% of a sample with approximately 420,000 distinct CDR3 sequences. Sequencing was carried out using blood T cells: a sorted CD56 or NKG2C T cell subset, CD4+ or CD8+ T cells, or bulk PBMC T cells (not recorded which). The origin of the receptors is a woman in her forties or fifties in good health. The CDR3 runs from the conserved cysteine through the conserved F or W. The order of the fields is V gene, J gene, CDR3 protein.

>TRBV2|TRBJ2-4
CASSEGDKGPYF
>TRBV6-5|TRBJ1-5
CAADLLNQPQHF
>TRBV2|TRBJ2-3
CASSVGTGSQYF
>TRBV20-1|TRBJ2-1
CSARGDRDPYNEQFF
>TRBV11-3|TRBJ2-3
CASSLRGTRPDTQYF
>TRBV5-1|TRBJ2-1
CASSTPVELAAHNEQFF
>TRBV12-3/TRBV12-4|TRBJ1-3
CASSRTGEGNTIYF
>TRBV11-2|TRBJ1-2
CASSRFIGGGRGYGYTF
>TRBV7-9|TRBJ1-6
CASTKGGYNSPLHF
>TRBV7-9|TRBJ2-3
CASSLRRTRSDTQYF
>TRBV6-1|TRBJ2-1
CASKIPPGRLNEQFF
>TRBV12-5|TRBJ2-2
CASGFTPGKNTGELFF
>TRBV5-1|TRBJ2-5
CASSLTQTRQETQYF
>TRBV9|TRBJ2-6
CASTPGPRANVLTF
>TRBV5-6|TRBJ2-5
CASSLARRWEETQYF
>TRBV29-1|TRBJ2-7
CSVRDRPEQYF
>TRBV12-3/TRBV12-4|TRBJ1-2
CASSLAQGNGCTF
>TRBV14|TRBJ1-6
CASSQSTGLNSPLHF
>TRBV4-1|TRBJ2-1
CASSLAQNSYNEQFF
>TRBV10-3|TRBJ1-6
CAISGVGTNSPLHF
>TRBV7-8|TRBJ2-1
CASSVSGRGLYNEQFF
>TRBV15|TRBJ2-5
CATSRDLGGTRYQETQYF
>TRBV5-1|TRBJ1-6
CASSGPNNSPLHF
>TRBV28|TRBJ2-1
CASINPGLDYNEQFF
>TRBV12-3/TRBV12-4|TRBJ1-3
CASSFGQTHGNTIYF
>TRBV11-2|TRBJ1-6
CASSLRAGDSPLHF
>TRBV10-3|TRBJ2-1
CAISERVLSVDEQFF
>TRBV28|TRBJ1-5
CASRQTGGNQPQHF
>TRBV28|TRBJ1-1
CASSLTGASTEAFF
>TRBV12-3/TRBV12-4|TRBJ2-1
CASSSPSGVGAVYNEQFF
>TRBV12-3/TRBV12-4|TRBJ1-1
CASSLRGVGNTEAFF
>TRBV20-1|TRBJ2-3
CSARVSGTTDTQYF
>TRBV20-1|TRBJ2-7
CSALPRDRPSYEQYF
>TRBV12-3/TRBV12-4|TRBJ2-7
CASSLPQLTGSMEQYF
>TRBV4-2|TRBJ2-1
CASSQAGSRSEWEQFF
>TRBV25-1|TRBJ2-6
CASKGGGLSGANVLTF
>TRBV29-1|TRBJ2-3
CSGRQADTQYF
>TRBV29-1|TRBJ2-3
CSARQLDTQYF
>TRBV5-1|TRBJ2-1
CASSPALAGVTYNEQFF
>TRBV4-1|TRBJ2-4
CASSQEKPSGVEGRNIQYF
>TRBV30|TRBJ2-2
CAWNRVNTGELFF
>TRBV9|TRBJ1-2
CASSFSSGQGNYGYTF
>TRBV24-1|TRBJ2-1
CATSDPGLAKFDEQFF
>TRBV6-6|TRBJ2-7
CASSYSPAGPYEQYF
>TRBV11-2|TRBJ1-2
CASSFGQANTF
>TRBV6-5|TRBJ2-5
CASSNLYGTSGSKETQYF
>TRBV24-1|TRBJ2-3
CATSPATRTDTQYF
>TRBV6-2/TRBV6-3|TRBJ2-5
CAIRRGLAAKTQYF
>TRBV6-4|TRBJ2-1
CASSAGILAGNEQFF
>TRBV20-1|TRBJ2-7
CSARPRTSGSEQYF
>TRBV5-1|TRBJ2-1
CASSSRGGLGYNEQFF
>TRBV4-1|TRBJ1-1
CASSQEVPRGTLNTEAFF
>TRBV29-1|TRBJ1-1
CSVDLGPEAFF
>TRBV9|TRBJ2-7
CASSAGGQGRQYF
>TRBV3-1|TRBJ2-3
CASSAGGGPPGTDTQYF
>TRBV6-5|TRBJ2-3
CASRKGLAGVTDTQYF
>TRBV20-1|TRBJ2-5
CSARPHWTSDETQYF